The next 5 T cell receptor beta chains were all read from a single sample in a study of T cells in Graves' hyperthyroidism and ophthalmopathy (dated by TCRdb to between 2018 and 2021). Library construction relied on multiplex PCR. Sequencing was carried out with an Illumina HiSeq 2000. The TCR beta CDR3 regions were amplified from the RNA transcripts. The first round of RT-PCR for the TCR CDR3 was performed with the HTBI primer set and the Qiagen OneStep RT-PCR kit. TCRdb reworked the public reads: Q25 trimming with fastp, MiXCR clone assembly, productive beta chains retained. Identical CDR3 proteins give one entry, which carries the most common genes and DNA. In this sample the table shows about 580,000 distinct CDR3 sequences, approximately 44% of which occur a single time. The ten largest make up around 7.7% of the sample. Sequencing was done on a sample of peripheral blood or thyroid tissue (not recorded which). The receptors were gathered from a woman between 18 and 29 years old with Graves' hyperthyroidism.

This clonotype was picked up many times. This rearrangement joins TRBV4-2 to TRBJ1-1; D may be TRBD1 (6 bases). Trimming took off 3 bases at V and 3 bases at J, with 11 bases between the two ends. The CDR3 has 14 amino acids. Germline V gene data show CDR1 as LGHNA and CDR2 as YNFKEQ. CDR3 coding DNA: TGTGCCAGCAGCCATACAGGGAGGGACACTGAAGCTTTCTTT. Its protein product is CASSHTGRDTEAFF.

On this clonotype itself: A much more abundant neighbour one base away suggests this may be a read error. This chain joins TRBV6-1 and TRBJ1-1; D gene uncertain. The CDR3 is 13 amino acids. V lost 7 bases to trimming and J lost 1 base, with 10 bases between them. Per germline, CDR1 MNHNS and CDR2 SASEGT. The CDR3, as DNA: TGTGCCAGCATAGGCCCGGAGAACACTGAAGCTTTCTTT. Amino acids: CASIGPENTEAFF.

The sample holds many counts of this clonotype. The chain uses TRBV19 and TRBJ1-5; TRBD1 aligns across 7 bases. Germline loops: CDR1 LNHDA, CDR2 SQIVND (reference sequence). This CDR3 has 13 amino acids. Germline trimming cut 3 bases from V and 7 bases from J; bases unmatched to any gene: 3. Here the CDR3 DNA reads TGTGCCAGTAGTATTACGGGACAGCAGCCCCAGCATTTT. The encoded protein is CASSITGQQPQHF.

This rearrangement joins TRBV15 to TRBJ2-7, with 8 bases lining up with TRBD2. The CDR3 contains 13 residues. Germline values: CDR1 LNHNV, CDR2 YYDKDF (reference sequence). The J segment lost 6 bases and the V segment lost 1 base, leaving 2 bases of the junction unmatched. DNA of the CDR3: TGTGCCACCAGCAGAGGACTAGCGATCGAGCAGTACTTC. Its protein product is CATSRGLAIEQYF.

Here the CDR3 reads CSVDRASGSETQYF. CDR3 nucleotide sequence: TGCAGCGTTGACAGGGCGAGCGGGAGTGAGACCCAGTACTTC. The chain employs TRBV29-1 and TRBJ2-5, with TRBD2 matching 8 bases. V was clipped by 3 bases and J by 5 bases; unmatched bases: 8. The germline V gene encodes CDR1 SQVTM and CDR2 ANQGSEA. This CDR3 has 14 amino acids.